Presented here are 2 T cell receptor beta chains from one specimen sequenced in a study of technical replicates of blood from a few donors. Clones were read by immunoSEQ multiplex PCR, and TCRdb kept only the in-frame ones, dropping some. Here the sample spans under 95,000 clones, 91% being singletons. The specimen was T cells isolated from PBMCs. The receptor set was obtained from a human donor in good health. Some clones in this sample may be carry-over from other donors' samples.

The rearrangement links TRBV5-4 to TRBJ2-7, with TRBD1 identical over 7 bases. The CDR3 is 14 amino acids. After removal of 4 bases from V and 2 bases from J, the junction contained 6 bases not matched to a gene. Germline-derived CDR1 and CDR2 are SGHNT and YYREEE (reference sequence). The CDR3 spells CASSVWDSPYEQYF. CDR3 nucleotides: TGTGCCAGCAGCGTGTGGGACAGTCCCTACGAGCAGTACTTC.

The rearrangement joins TRBV6-1 to TRBJ2-1; TRBD1 aligns across 9 bases. V dropped 4 bases and J dropped 3; count of bases not matched to a gene: 4. Germline V CDR1 and CDR2: MNHNS, SASEGT. The CDR3 totals 15 residues. The CDR3 DNA reads TGTGCCAGCAGTGGGGGGACAGGGAACTACAATGAGCAGTTCTTC. Translation: CASSGGTGNYNEQFF.